This TCR beta chain was retrieved from a study of T cell responses to AZD1222 COVID-19 vaccine (dated by TCRdb to about 2021). Looking at the study overall: TCR sequencing was performed for 230 to 250 trial participants, of whom 200 to 210 were given two doses of AZD1222 and 26 were given two doses of MenACWY control vaccine. Trial participants were enrolled by age into 18-55, 56-69 and 70-plus year subgroups, with roughly 150, 30 and 60 TCR-sequenced participants respectively.

The sample holds a few counts of this clone. The antigen this receptor binds is unknown. No qualities accompany the bases; no much larger clone lies one base away. The CDR3 regions of human TCRbeta chains were analyzed by immunosequencing. The original pipeline was this. TCRs in the repertoires were compared against a reference library of SARS-CoV-2-specific TCRs that had been generated with the MIRA antigen-specificity platform. Breadth was defined as the fraction of unique TCRs that were SARS-CoV-2-associated, and depth was defined as the fraction of total T cells that were SARS-CoV-2-associated. Each spike-specific TCR was assigned to its reactive spike region and to a CD4 or CD8 class using the MIRA data. Log10-transformed breadth and depth values were compared by one-way ANOVA with Sidak's multiple comparisons tests. The source is immuneACCESS, and TCRdb retained only in-frame sequences with V and J called. Part of the clones is not carried over; for the studies checked, unresolved V genes explain less than half of this, and the remainder is unexplained. The DNA gave D and trimming, while V, J and clone size come from that table. Counted in this sample were 110,000 or so clones; roughly nine tenths of them appeared once. The ten most abundant clones make up over 35% of the sample.

The time point label for this specimen denotes: about 28 days (+/-7) after the second vaccine dose. AZD1222 recipients given second doses at about 4 weeks or at about 12 weeks were pooled, since spike-specific TCR depth and breadth were not found to differ between the two schedules. Vaccinee samples came from UK trials COV001 and COV002, including a single-blind randomized controlled phase 2/3 trial of AZD1222 (ChAdOx1 nCoV-19) in healthy adults. For TCRbeta chain sequencing, PBMC samples were collected from trial participants at day 0 and at day 28 after the second dose. Summary of the overall study and its limitations: Epitopes outside the regions mutated in the B.1.351 and B.1.1.7 variants were reportedly recognized by nearly half of the unique spike-specific TCRs. Conclusions about previously exposed vaccinees were limited because only six AZD1222 recipients were SARS-CoV-2 seropositive at baseline. The vaccine-associated CD4 TCRs covered the entire spike protein, and the dominant responses fell in regions 160-218 and 743-854. After two AZD1222 doses, spike-specific TCR breadth and depth were significantly higher than at day 0 and than in MenACWY recipients. Because no day 14 peak-response samples were available, repertoires were characterized only after the peak T cell response. Most participants were white British and females outnumbered males, and the authors suggested that clonal diversity may have been underestimated. The 56-69-year group was small, and its depth increase did not reach significance, likely because of low power.

The sample was peripheral blood, taken 28 days after the second AZD1222 dose. The source of this sequence is an adult who received the AZD1222 COVID-19 vaccine.

DNA sequence: TGCGCCAGCACGTTATCAGGGGGCGTCACTGAAGCTTTCTTT. This encodes CASTLSGGVTEAFF. The chain is made from TRBV5-1 and TRBJ1-1; TRBD1 matches 8 bases in the middle. The CDR1 and CDR2 encoded by the germline V gene are SGHRS and YFSETQ. The CDR3 measures 14 amino acids from cysteine to phenylalanine. Just CDR3 DNA is preserved here, 42 bases in frame from base 1. At the junction V is shortened by 6 bases and J by 4 bases; bases outside the gene matches: 8.